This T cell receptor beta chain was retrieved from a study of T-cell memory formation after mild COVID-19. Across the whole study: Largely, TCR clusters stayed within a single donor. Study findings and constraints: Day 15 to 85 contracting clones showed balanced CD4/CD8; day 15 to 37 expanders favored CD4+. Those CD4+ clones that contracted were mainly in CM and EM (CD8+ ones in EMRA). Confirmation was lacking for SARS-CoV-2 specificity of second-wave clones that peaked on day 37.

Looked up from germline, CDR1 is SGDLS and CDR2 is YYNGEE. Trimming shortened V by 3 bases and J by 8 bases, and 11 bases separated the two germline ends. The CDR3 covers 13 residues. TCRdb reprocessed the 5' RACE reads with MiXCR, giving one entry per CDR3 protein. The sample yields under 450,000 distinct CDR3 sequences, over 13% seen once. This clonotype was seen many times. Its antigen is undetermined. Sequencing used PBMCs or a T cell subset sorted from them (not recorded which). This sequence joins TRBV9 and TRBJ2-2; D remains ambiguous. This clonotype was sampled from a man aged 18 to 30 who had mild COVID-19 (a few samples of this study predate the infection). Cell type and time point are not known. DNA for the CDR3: TGTGCCAGCAGCGACTCCGGGCGAGGGGAGCTGTTTTTT. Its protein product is CASSDSGRGELFF.